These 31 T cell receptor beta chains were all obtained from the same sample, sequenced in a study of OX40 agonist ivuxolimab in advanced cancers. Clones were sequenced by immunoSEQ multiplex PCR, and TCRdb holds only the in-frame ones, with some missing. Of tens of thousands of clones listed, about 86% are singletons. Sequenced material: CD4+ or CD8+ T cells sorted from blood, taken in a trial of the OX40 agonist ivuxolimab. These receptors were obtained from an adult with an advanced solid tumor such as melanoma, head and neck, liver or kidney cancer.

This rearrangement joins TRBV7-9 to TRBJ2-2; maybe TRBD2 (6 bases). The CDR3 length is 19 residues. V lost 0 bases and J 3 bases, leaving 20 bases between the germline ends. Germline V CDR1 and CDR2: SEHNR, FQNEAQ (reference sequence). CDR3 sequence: CASSLAWGLDPRDTGELFF. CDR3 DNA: TGTGCCAGCAGCTTAGCTTGGGGACTCGATCCCCGGGACACCGGGGAGCTGTTTTTT.

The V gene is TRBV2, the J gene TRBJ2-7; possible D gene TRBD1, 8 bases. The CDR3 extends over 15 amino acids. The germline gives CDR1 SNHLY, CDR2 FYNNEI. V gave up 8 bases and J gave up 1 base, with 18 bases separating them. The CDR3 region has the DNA TGTGCCAGCTTGAGCGGGACAGGCAAATCCTACGAGCAGTACTTC. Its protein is CASLSGTGKSYEQYF. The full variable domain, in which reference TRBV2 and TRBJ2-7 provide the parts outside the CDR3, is EPEVTQTPSHQVTQMGQEVILRCVPISNHLYFYWYRQILGQKVEFLVSFYNNEISEKSEIFDDQFSVERPDGSNFTLKIRSTKLEDSAMYFCASLSGTGKSYEQYFGPGTRLTVT.

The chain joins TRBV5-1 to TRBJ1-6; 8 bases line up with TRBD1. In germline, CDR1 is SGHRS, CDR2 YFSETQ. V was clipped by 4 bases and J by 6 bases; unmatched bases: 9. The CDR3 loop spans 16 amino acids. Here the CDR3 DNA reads TGCGCCAGCAGCCCGGACAGGGATAAGCTTAATTCACCCCTCCACTTT. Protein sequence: CASSPDRDKLNSPLHF.

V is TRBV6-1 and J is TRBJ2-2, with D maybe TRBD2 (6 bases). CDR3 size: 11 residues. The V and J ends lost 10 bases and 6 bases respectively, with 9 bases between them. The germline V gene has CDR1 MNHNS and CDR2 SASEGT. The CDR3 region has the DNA TGTGCCACCGCGGGGTCCGGGGAGCTGTTTTTT. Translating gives CATAGSGELFF.

The CDR3 DNA reads as TGTGCCAGCAGTCACGGGACGGCGAACACTGAAGCTTTCTTT. It translates to CASSHGTANTEAFF. The chain links TRBV27 to TRBJ1-1, with TRBD1 as a possible D gene (5 bases). The CDR3 is 14 residues long. Trimming took 5 bases from V and 1 from J, leaving 11 bases between them. Germline loops: CDR1 MNHEY, CDR2 SMNVEV (reference sequence).

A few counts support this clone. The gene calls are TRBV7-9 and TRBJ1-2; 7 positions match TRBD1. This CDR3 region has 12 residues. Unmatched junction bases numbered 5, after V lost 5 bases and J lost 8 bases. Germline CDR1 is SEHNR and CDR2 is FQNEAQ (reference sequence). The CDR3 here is CASSVYRGGYTF. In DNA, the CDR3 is TGTGCCAGCAGCGTATACAGGGGAGGCTACACCTTC.

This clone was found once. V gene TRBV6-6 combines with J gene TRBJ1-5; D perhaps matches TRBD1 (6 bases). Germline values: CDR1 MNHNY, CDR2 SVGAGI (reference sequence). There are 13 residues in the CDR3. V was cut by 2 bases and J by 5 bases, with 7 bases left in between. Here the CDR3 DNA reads TGTGCCAGCAGTTACGGGGGGCATCAGCCCCAGCATTTT. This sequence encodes CASSYGGHQPQHF.

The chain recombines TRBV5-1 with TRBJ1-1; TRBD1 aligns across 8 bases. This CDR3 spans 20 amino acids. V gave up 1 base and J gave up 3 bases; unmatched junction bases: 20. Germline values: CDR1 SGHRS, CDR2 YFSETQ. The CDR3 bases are TGCGCCAGCAGCTTGTCGGGCGGACAGGGAGGGGGGTTGTTTGACACTGAAGCTTTCTTT. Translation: CASSLSGGQGGGLFDTEAFF. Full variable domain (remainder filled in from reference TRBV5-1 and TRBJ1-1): KAGVTQTPRYLIKTRGQQVTLSCSPISGHRSVSWYQQTPGQGLQFLFEYFSETQRNKGNFPGRFSGRQFSNSRSEMNVSTLELGDSALYLCASSLSGGQGGGLFDTEAFFGQGTRLTVV.

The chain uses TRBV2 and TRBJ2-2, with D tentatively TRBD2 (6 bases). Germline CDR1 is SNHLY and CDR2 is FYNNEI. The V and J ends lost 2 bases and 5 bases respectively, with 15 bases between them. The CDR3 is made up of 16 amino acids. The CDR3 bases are TGTGCCAGCAGTGAAACTGCGGGGTTTGGGACCGGGGAGCTGTTTTTT. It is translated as CASSETAGFGTGELFF.

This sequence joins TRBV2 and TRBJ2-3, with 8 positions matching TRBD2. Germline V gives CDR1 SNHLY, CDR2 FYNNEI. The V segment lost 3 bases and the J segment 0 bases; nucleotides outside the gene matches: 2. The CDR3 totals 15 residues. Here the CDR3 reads CASSDSSGSTDTQYF. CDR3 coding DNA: TGTGCCAGCAGTGACTCTAGCGGGAGCACAGATACGCAGTATTTT. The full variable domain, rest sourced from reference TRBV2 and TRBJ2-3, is EPEVTQTPSHQVTQMGQEVILRCVPISNHLYFYWYRQILGQKVEFLVSFYNNEISEKSEIFDDQFSVERPDGSNFTLKIRSTKLEDSAMYFCASSDSSGSTDTQYFGPGTRLTVL.

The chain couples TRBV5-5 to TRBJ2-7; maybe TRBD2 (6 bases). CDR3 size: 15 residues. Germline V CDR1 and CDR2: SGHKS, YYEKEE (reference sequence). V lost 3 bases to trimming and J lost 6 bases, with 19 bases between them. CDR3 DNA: TGTGCCAGCAGCTGGGGGGAGCGACTACGGGGCGAGCAGTACTTC. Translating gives CASSWGERLRGEQYF.

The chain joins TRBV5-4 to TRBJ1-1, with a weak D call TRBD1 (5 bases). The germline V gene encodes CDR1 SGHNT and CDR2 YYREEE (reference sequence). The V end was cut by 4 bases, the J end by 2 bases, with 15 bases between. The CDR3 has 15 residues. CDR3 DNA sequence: TGTGCCAGCAGCCCCCCGGGCGGGGCTAACACTGAAGCTTTCTTT. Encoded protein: CASSPPGGANTEAFF.

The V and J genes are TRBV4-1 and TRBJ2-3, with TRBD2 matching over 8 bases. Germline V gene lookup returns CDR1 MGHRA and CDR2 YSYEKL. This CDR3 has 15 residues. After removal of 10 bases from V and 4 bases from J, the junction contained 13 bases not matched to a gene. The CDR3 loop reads CANISGGAKADTQYF. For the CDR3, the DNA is TGCGCCAACATCTCCGGGGGGGCCAAGGCAGATACGCAGTATTTT.

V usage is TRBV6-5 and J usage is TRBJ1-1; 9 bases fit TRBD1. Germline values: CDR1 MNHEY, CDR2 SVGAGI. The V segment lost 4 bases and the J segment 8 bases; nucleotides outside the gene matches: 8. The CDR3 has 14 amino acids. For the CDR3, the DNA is TGTGCCAGCAGTTCCGGGACAGGGAGTAGGGAAGCTTTCTTT. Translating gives CASSSGTGSREAFF.

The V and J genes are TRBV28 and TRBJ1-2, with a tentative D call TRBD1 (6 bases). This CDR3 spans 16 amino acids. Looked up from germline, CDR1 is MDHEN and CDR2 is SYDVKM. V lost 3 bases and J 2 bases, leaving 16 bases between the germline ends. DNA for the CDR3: TGTGCCAGCAGTTTCCTATCGACAGGCGCGAACTATGGCTACACCTTC. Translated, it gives CASSFLSTGANYGYTF.

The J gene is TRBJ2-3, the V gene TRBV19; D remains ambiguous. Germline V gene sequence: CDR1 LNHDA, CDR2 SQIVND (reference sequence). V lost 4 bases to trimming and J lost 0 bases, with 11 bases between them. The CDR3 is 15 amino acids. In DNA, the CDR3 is TGTGCCAGTAGTAATAGGCCAGCTAGCACAGATACGCAGTATTTT. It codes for CASSNRPASTDTQYF.

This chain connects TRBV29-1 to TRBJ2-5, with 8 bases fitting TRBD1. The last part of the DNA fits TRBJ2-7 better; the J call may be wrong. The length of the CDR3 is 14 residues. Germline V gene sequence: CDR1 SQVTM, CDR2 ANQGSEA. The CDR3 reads CSVEVRTGSHEQYF. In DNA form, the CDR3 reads TGCAGCGTTGAAGTACGGACAGGGTCCCACGAGCAGTACTTC.

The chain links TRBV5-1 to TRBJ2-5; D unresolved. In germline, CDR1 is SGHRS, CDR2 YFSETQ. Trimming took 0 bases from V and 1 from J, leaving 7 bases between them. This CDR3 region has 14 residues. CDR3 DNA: TGCGCCAGCAGCTTGGGACACGGCCAAGAGACCCAGTACTTC. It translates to CASSLGHGQETQYF.

The CDR3 bases are TGTGCCAGCAGTGAAGCGAGTTGGACAGGGAATGGCTACACCTTC. It is translated as CASSEASWTGNGYTF. The chain joins TRBV6-1 to TRBJ1-2, with 8 nucleotides matching TRBD1. CDR1 and CDR2 from the germline V gene are MNHNS and SASEGT. This CDR3 is 15 amino acids long. Trimming took 0 bases from V and 6 from J; bases not matched to a gene: 6.

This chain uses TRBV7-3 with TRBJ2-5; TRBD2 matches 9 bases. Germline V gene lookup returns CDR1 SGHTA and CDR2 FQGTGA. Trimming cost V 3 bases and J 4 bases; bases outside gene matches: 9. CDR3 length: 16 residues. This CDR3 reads CASSLGRSGSGETQYF. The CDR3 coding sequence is TGTGCCAGCAGCTTGGGTCGTAGCGGGAGTGGAGAGACCCAGTACTTC.

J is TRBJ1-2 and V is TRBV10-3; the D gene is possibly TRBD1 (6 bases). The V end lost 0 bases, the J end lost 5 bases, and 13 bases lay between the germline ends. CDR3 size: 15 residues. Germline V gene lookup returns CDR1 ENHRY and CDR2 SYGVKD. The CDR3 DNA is TGTGCCATCAGTGAGTCGACCCAGGGACAATATGGCTACACCTTC. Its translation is CAISESTQGQYGYTF.

The DNA of the CDR3 is TGTGCCAGTCTCAGGGGGGCCGAGCAGTTCTTC. The encoded protein is CASLRGAEQFF. The chain combines TRBV19 with TRBJ2-1; perhaps TRBD1 as D (7 bases). In germline, CDR1 is LNHDA, CDR2 SQIVND (reference sequence). There are 11 residues in the CDR3. Between the trimmed V and J ends, which lost 8 bases and 10 bases, there was a span of 12 bases.

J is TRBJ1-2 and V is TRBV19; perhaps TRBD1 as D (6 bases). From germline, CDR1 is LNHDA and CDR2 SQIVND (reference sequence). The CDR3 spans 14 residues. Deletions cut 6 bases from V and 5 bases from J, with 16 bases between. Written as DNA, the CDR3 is TGTGCCAGTAGACCGCGGCAGGGGAATTATGGCTACACCTTC. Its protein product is CASRPRQGNYGYTF.

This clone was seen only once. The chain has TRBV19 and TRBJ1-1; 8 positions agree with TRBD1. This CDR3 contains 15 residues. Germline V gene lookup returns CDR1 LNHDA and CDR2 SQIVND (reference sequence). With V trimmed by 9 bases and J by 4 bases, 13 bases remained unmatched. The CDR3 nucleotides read TGTGCCAGCCGCGGGATTGACAGGGGTCGCACTGAAGCTTTCTTT. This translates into CASRGIDRGRTEAFF.

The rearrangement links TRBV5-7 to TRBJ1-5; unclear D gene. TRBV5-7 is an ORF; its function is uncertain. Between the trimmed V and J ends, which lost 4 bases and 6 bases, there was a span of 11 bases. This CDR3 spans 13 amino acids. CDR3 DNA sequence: TGTGCCAGCAGCGGTACAGAGGCTCAGCCCCAGCATTTT. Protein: CASSGTEAQPQHF.

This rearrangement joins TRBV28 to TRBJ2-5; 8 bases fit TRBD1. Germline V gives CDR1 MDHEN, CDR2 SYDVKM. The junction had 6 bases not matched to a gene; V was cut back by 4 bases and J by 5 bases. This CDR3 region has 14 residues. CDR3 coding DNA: TGTGCCAGCAGTTCGGGACAGGCACGGGAGACCCAGTACTTC. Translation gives CASSSGQARETQYF.

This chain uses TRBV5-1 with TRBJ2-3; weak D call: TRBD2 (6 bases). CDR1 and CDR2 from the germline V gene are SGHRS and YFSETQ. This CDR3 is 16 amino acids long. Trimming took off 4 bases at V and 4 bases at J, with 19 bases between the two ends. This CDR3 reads CASSPRLAMMADTQYF. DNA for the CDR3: TGCGCCAGCAGCCCTAGGCTAGCGATGATGGCAGATACGCAGTATTTT.

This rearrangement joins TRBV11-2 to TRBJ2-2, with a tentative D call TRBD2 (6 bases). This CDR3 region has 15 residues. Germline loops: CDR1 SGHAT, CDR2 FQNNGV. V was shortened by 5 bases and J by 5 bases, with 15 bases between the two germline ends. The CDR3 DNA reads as TGTGCCAGCAGCCCTTCGGGACTTTCAACCGGGGAGCTGTTTTTT. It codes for CASSPSGLSTGELFF.

CDR3 in amino acids: CASSAAPGADSPLHF. The CDR3, as DNA: TGTGCCAGCAGCGCCGCCCCAGGGGCAGATTCACCCCTCCACTTT. The chain has TRBV9 and TRBJ1-6, with D perhaps TRBD1 (6 bases). CDR1 and CDR2 (germline): SGDLS, YYNGEE. The CDR3 extends over 15 amino acids. V was cut by 3 bases and J by 8 bases, with 15 bases left in between.

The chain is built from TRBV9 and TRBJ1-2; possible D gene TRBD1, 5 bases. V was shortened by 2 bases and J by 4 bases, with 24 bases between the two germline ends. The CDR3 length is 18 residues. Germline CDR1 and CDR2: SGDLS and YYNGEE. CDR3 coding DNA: TGTGCCAGCAGCGTGGGGCAAACCGGGATCTCGGTGGGCTATGGCTACACCTTC. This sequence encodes CASSVGQTGISVGYGYTF.

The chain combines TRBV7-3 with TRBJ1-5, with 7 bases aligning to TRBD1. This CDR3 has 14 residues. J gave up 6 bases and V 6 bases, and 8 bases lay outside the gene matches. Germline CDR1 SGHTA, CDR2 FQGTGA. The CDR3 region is CASRSRGVAQPQHF. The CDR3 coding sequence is TGTGCCAGCAGAAGCAGGGGGGTAGCTCAGCCCCAGCATTTT. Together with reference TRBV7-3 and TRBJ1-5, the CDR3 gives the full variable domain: GAGVSQTPSNKVTEKGKYVELRCDPISGHTALYWYRQSLGQGPEFLIYFQGTGAADDSGLPNDRFFAVRPEGSVSTLKIQRTERGDSAVYLCASRSRGVAQPQHFGDGTRLSIL.